This TCR beta chain appears in the sequencing data of a study of monozygotic twins with cystic fibrosis. Data came from immunoSEQ multiplex PCR; TCRdb stores just in-frame clones and leaves some out. This table holds around 30,000 clones, 96% found once. This clone showed up just once. Germline CDR1 KGHSH, CDR2 LQKENI. This CDR3 spans 16 amino acids. J gave up 3 bases and V 4 bases, and 2 bases lay outside the gene matches. The chain combines TRBV18 with TRBJ2-1; 14 nucleotides match TRBD2. This TCR was sampled from a girl aged 2 to 9 with cystic fibrosis. The sample comprised blood. The CDR3 here is CASSLGTSGSYNEQFF. CDR3 DNA: TGTGCCAGCTCACTAGGGACTAGCGGGAGCTACAATGAGCAGTTCTTC.